The 21 T cell receptor beta chains given below trace back to one sample, sequenced in a study of a mutant IDH1 vaccine in newly diagnosed glioma. For these receptors, no antigen is known. Libraries were prepared by immunoSEQ multiplex PCR; TCRdb keeps only in-frame clonotypes and omits some of them. In the table there are 95,000 to 120,000 clones, roughly 90% of which are singletons. Time point here: week 11, during vaccination. Vaccination used 300 ug of mutant IDH1 20-mer peptide per dose, with topical imiquimod. The sample was PBMCs, taken from a glioma patient whose treatment included an IDH1 peptide vaccine. The receptors shown here come from a woman aged 50 to 65 with glioma.

The J gene is TRBJ1-3, the V gene TRBV30; possible D gene TRBD1, 5 bases. The CDR3 loop spans 16 amino acids. Trimming took off 3 bases at V and 0 bases at J, with 15 bases between the two ends. The germline gives CDR1 GTSNPN, CDR2 SVGIG (reference sequence). CDR3 sequence (DNA): TGTGCCTGGAGGAGACTTGACAGCAACTCTGGAAACACCATATATTTT. Translating it yields CAWRRLDSNSGNTIYF.

This clone was recorded a few times. V and J are TRBV6-5 and TRBJ2-2; D is ambiguous. This CDR3 has 12 residues. CDR1 and CDR2 from the germline V gene are MNHEY and SVGAGI. V was pared by 6 bases and J by 4 bases, with 6 bases between. In DNA form, the CDR3 reads TGTGCCAGCAGGGGTCGCACCGGGGAGCTGTTTTTT. This sequence encodes CASRGRTGELFF.

V usage is TRBV7-9 and J usage is TRBJ1-1, with D tentatively TRBD1 (5 bases). Germline CDR1 is SEHNR and CDR2 is FQNEAQ (reference sequence). The CDR3 length is 15 residues. Trimming removed 1 base from V and 4 bases from J, with 13 bases in between. The CDR3 loop is CASSLGSVGPTEAFF. The CDR3 DNA follows: TGTGCCAGCAGCTTAGGATCGGTGGGGCCCACTGAAGCTTTCTTT.

V is TRBV4-2 and J is TRBJ2-1, with 13 bases aligning to TRBD2. CDR3 size: 17 residues. V dropped 1 base and J dropped 7; count of bases not matched to a gene: 7. Germline V gives CDR1 LGHNA, CDR2 YNFKEQ. CDR3 nucleotides: TGTGCCAGCAGCCAAGGGGACGGACTAGCGGGAGCAAATGAGCAGTTCTTC. As protein: CASSQGDGLAGANEQFF.

The chain links TRBV18 to TRBJ2-3, with D hard to call. CDR1 is KGHSH, CDR2 LQKENI, per germline. The CDR3 length is 12 residues. Between the trimmed V and J ends, which lost 6 bases and 4 bases, there was a span of 8 bases. In DNA, the CDR3 is TGTGCCAGCTCGCCGGAAGCAGATACGCAGTATTTT. Translated, it gives CASSPEADTQYF.

The genes are TRBV28 and TRBJ1-2; D is unresolved. This CDR3 contains 14 residues. The V end was cut by 1 base, the J end by 4 bases, with 10 bases between. Germline V gene sequence: CDR1 MDHEN, CDR2 SYDVKM. The DNA for the CDR3 is TGTGCCAGCAGTTTATTACCACTAATCTATGGCTACACCTTC. This sequence encodes CASSLLPLIYGYTF.

The CDR3 spells CASSFGQNYEQYF. The CDR3 DNA is TGTGCCAGCAGTTTTGGACAGAACTACGAGCAGTACTTC. The chain joins TRBV28 to TRBJ2-7; TRBD1 is a possible D gene (6 bases). This CDR3 has 13 residues. V gave up 3 bases and J gave up 3 bases, with 9 bases separating them. CDR1 is MDHEN, CDR2 SYDVKM, per germline.

This clone showed up just a few times. The chain has TRBV30 and TRBJ1-6; no clear D gene. Germline CDR1 GTSNPN, CDR2 SVGIG (reference sequence). V dropped 4 bases and J dropped 0 bases, with 13 bases sitting between them. CDR3 length: 16 residues. The CDR3 sequence is CAWNPRVGSYNSPLHF. CDR3 in DNA: TGTGCCTGGAACCCGAGAGTCGGCTCCTATAATTCACCCCTCCACTTT.

This clone was picked up a small number of times. CDR3 nucleotides: TGTGCCAGCAGCCAAAGAACGGCACGGGGCTATGGCTACACCTTC. It codes for CASSQRTARGYGYTF. V gene TRBV14 combines with J gene TRBJ1-2; D not certain. This CDR3 has 15 amino acids. The V end lost 2 bases, the J end lost 4 bases, and 14 bases lay between the germline ends. The germline V gene encodes CDR1 SGHDN and CDR2 FVKESK.

This chain joins TRBV6-1 and TRBJ1-2; no clear D gene. Germline V gene sequence: CDR1 MNHNS, CDR2 SASEGT. Trimming pared 7 bases from V and 3 bases from J, leaving 9 bases between. The CDR3 totals 12 residues. The CDR3 sequence: CASTVTDYGYTF. CDR3 DNA: TGTGCCAGCACCGTGACGGACTATGGCTACACCTTC.

The V call is TRBV9, the J call TRBJ2-5, with 12 nucleotides matching TRBD2. The better agreement between TRBJ2-7 and the DNA end casts doubt on the J call. The germline V gene encodes CDR1 SGDLS and CDR2 YYNGEE. This CDR3 comprises 15 residues. CDR3 residues: CASSGGLAGNREQYF. The CDR3 DNA follows: TGTGCCAGCAGCGGTGGACTAGCGGGAAATCGCGAGCAGTACTTC.

The chain employs TRBV27 and TRBJ2-7; 7 positions match TRBD1. This CDR3 spans 11 amino acids. V trimming: 6 bases; J trimming: 6 bases; junction bases outside the gene matches: 2. Germline CDR1 MNHEY, CDR2 SMNVEV (reference sequence). CDR3 in DNA: TGTGCCAGCAGCACAGGGGTCGAGCAGTACTTC. Protein sequence: CASSTGVEQYF.

This clone was observed once. V is TRBV7-9 and J is TRBJ2-1; perhaps TRBD1 as D (5 bases). The CDR3 totals 14 residues. The V gene's germline CDR1 is SEHNR and CDR2 FQNEAQ (reference sequence). Trimming removed 2 bases from V and 9 bases from J, with 14 bases in between. The CDR3, as DNA: TGTGCCAGCAGCTTACAACAGGATCAGGGTGAGCAGTTCTTC. It is translated as CASSLQQDQGEQFF.

The chain carries TRBV5-1 and TRBJ1-4; D is uncertain. V shed 4 bases and J shed 4 bases, with 17 bases lying between them. This CDR3 has 16 residues. In germline, CDR1 is SGHRS, CDR2 YFSETQ. Here the CDR3 reads CASSPYSGRLNEKLFF. CDR3 DNA sequence: TGCGCCAGCAGCCCCTACAGCGGCAGACTTAATGAAAAACTGTTTTTT.

This clone was observed a handful of times. The chain links TRBV9 to TRBJ1-1; 8 bases agree with TRBD1. The V gene end was trimmed by 3 bases and the J gene end by 3 bases; junction bases not matched to a gene: 4. The germline CDR1 and CDR2 sequences are SGDLS and YYNGEE. The length of the CDR3 is 14 residues. The CDR3 region is CASSAQGAHTEAFF. The DNA of the CDR3 is TGTGCCAGCAGCGCCCAGGGGGCGCACACTGAAGCTTTCTTT.

The chain recombines TRBV6-1 with TRBJ2-7; D not resolved. This CDR3 is 13 amino acids long. V lost 1 base to trimming and J lost 0 bases, with 4 bases between them. Germline V lookup: CDR1 MNHNS, CDR2 SASEGT. CDR3 protein: CASSEDISYEQYF. DNA for the CDR3: TGTGCCAGCAGTGAAGACATCTCCTACGAGCAGTACTTC.

CDR3 in amino acids: CASRGTGGAESPLHF. DNA for the CDR3: TGTGCCTCAAGGGGGACAGGGGGCGCAGAGTCACCCCTCCACTTT. The chain joins TRBV6-6 to TRBJ1-6; 12 nucleotides align to TRBD1. The CDR3 has 15 residues. V lost 11 bases and J lost 10; bases outside the gene matches: 12. Germline CDR1 is MNHNY and CDR2 is SVGAGI (reference sequence).

The chain's CDR3 is CASSFRLAEYNEQFF. Here the CDR3 DNA reads TGTGCCAGCAGCTTTCGGCTAGCGGAATACAATGAGCAGTTCTTC. The chain has TRBV7-9 and TRBJ2-1, with TRBD2 matching over 7 bases. V shed 3 bases, J shed 4 bases, and the junction held 6 bases outside the gene matches. This CDR3 is built from 15 residues. Germline V gene sequence: CDR1 SEHNR, CDR2 FQNEAQ (reference sequence).

V and J are TRBV6-1 and TRBJ2-2, with a weak D call TRBD1 (6 bases). Trimming left V 6 bases short and J 3 bases short, with 14 bases between. The CDR3 length is 15 residues. CDR1 and CDR2 (germline): MNHNS, SASEGT. The CDR3 loop is CASSRSDRDTGELFF. The DNA for the CDR3 is TGTGCCAGCAGCCGATCGGACAGAGACACCGGGGAGCTGTTTTTT.

The rearrangement links TRBV9 to TRBJ2-1; no definite D call. The ends were cut back, 0 bases at V and 0 bases at J, with 7 bases in the middle. CDR1 and CDR2 (germline): SGDLS, YYNGEE. This CDR3 region has 15 residues. CDR3 in amino acids: CASSVGLRSYNEQFF. DNA for the CDR3: TGTGCCAGCAGCGTAGGTTTACGCTCCTACAATGAGCAGTTCTTC. Filled out from reference TRBV9 and TRBJ2-1, the complete variable domain reads DSGVTQTPKHLITATGQRVTLRCSPRSGDLSVYWYQQSLDQGLQFLIQYYNGEERAKGNILERFSAQQFPDLHSELNLSSLELGDSALYFCASSVGLRSYNEQFFGPGTRLTVL.

The gene calls are TRBV5-1 and TRBJ1-1; D ambiguous. The CDR3 runs 14 residues. V dropped 0 bases and J dropped 2 bases, with 8 bases sitting between them. Germline CDR1 and CDR2: SGHRS and YFSETQ. The CDR3 sequence: CASSLDAVNTEAFF. The CDR3 DNA sequence: TGCGCCAGCAGCTTGGATGCAGTCAACACTGAAGCTTTCTTT.